The 4 T cell receptor beta chains below all came from one sample that was sequenced in a study of T-cell memory formation after mild COVID-19. TCRdb itself ran the 5' RACE reads through MiXCR, one entry per CDR3 protein. The data contain 250,000 to 300,000 distinct CDR3 sequences, roughly 8.2% of them singletons. The sample taken for sequencing was PBMCs or a T cell subset sorted from them (not recorded which). These receptors came from a man between 18 and 35 years old who had mild COVID-19 (a few samples of this study predate the infection). Cell type and time point are not known.

This clonotype was observed a few times. The CDR3 DNA reads TGTGCCAGCAGTCAGGGCCCAGTCGGGGAGCTGTTTTTT. Amino acid sequence: CASSQGPVGELFF. J is TRBJ2-2 and V is TRBV12-3 or TRBV12-4; possibly TRBD1 for D (5 bases). Trimming took off 5 bases at V and 7 bases at J, with 11 bases between the two ends. This CDR3 comprises 13 residues.

This clonotype was seen a few times. The V call is TRBV30, the J call TRBJ2-5; D might be TRBD1 or TRBD2, each matching 5 bases. Trimming cost V 4 bases and J 4 bases, with 19 bases left between them. From germline, CDR1 is GTSNPN and CDR2 SVGIG (reference sequence). CDR3 length: 15 amino acids. The CDR3 here is CAWIRGGRLGETQYF. In DNA, the CDR3 is TGTGCCTGGATTCGTGGGGGACGTCTGGGAGAGACCCAGTACTTC.

This clonotype was found a few times. The chain has TRBV7-7 and TRBJ1-2; 7 positions match TRBD1. This CDR3 comprises 14 residues. The V gene's germline CDR1 is SSHAT and CDR2 FNYEAQ (reference sequence). Trimming at V came to 3 bases and at J to 4 bases, leaving 5 bases not matched to a gene. The CDR3 reads CASSLGTVRYGYTF. In nucleotides, the CDR3 is TGTGCCAGCAGCTTGGGGACAGTACGCTATGGCTACACCTTC.

V and J are TRBV6-2 or TRBV6-3 and TRBJ1-5; D possibly corresponds to TRBD1 (6 bases). V lost 2 bases and J 6 bases, leaving 20 bases between the germline ends. Germline lookup yields CDR1 MNHEY and CDR2 SVGEGT. The CDR3 sequence is 17 residues long. CDR3 residues: CASSYAGQGTYRQPQHF. The CDR3 DNA follows: TGTGCCAGCAGTTACGCCGGCCAGGGGACATACCGTCAGCCCCAGCATTTT.